Described below is a single T cell receptor beta chain sequence and its context. These data come from a study of cytomegalovirus exposure and HLA in healthy donors. This PCR relied on a set of 60 Vbeta primers and 13 Jbeta primers. TCRdb keeps only in-frame clones here, not all; method: immunoSEQ multiplex PCR. The profile shows approximately 140,000 clones, around 81% of them singletons. The sample consisted of PBMCs. This TCR derives from a man younger than 35 in good health and CMV-seronegative.

CDR3 amino acids: CASSNPGGKNEKLFF. The CDR3 DNA follows: TGTGCCAGCAGTAACCCAGGGGGCAAGAATGAAAAACTGTTTTTT. This chain joins TRBV6-5 and TRBJ1-4; the match to TRBD1 covers 8 bases. Germline CDR1 reads MNHEY; CDR2 reads SVGAGI. The V gene end was trimmed by 5 bases and the J gene end by 5 bases; junction bases not matched to a gene: 7. The CDR3 sequence is 15 residues long.